Listed here are 27 T cell receptor beta chains from one sample, sequenced in a study of blood T cell repertoires in COVID-19. Here immunoSEQ multiplex PCR was the method, and the copy in TCRdb shows in-frame clones only, minus some. The table lists more than 150,000 clones, 84% of them singletons. Sequenced input: peripheral blood. These receptors were obtained from a human donor in a cohort sampled during active COVID-19.

V gene TRBV5-1 combines with J gene TRBJ2-7, with 9 bases identical to TRBD1. The CDR3 length is 16 residues. V lost 3 bases, J lost 4 bases, and 11 bases stayed unmatched. Germline V gene lookup returns CDR1 SGHRS and CDR2 YFSETQ. Here the CDR3 reads CASSWVETGGFYEQYF. CDR3 in DNA: TGCGCCAGCAGCTGGGTCGAGACAGGGGGTTTTTACGAGCAGTACTTC.

This clone has more than one count but fewer than ten. The chain joins TRBV2 to TRBJ1-4; D is undetermined. CDR3 length equals 14 residues. Germline CDR1 SNHLY, CDR2 FYNNEI. V lost 9 bases, J lost 3 bases, and 14 bases lay in between. In DNA form, the CDR3 reads TGTGCCAGTACCGGACTGAACTCTAATGAAAAACTGTTTTTT. Amino acids: CASTGLNSNEKLFF.

The V and J genes are TRBV16 and TRBJ1-5; D may be TRBD1 (6 bases). Germline V gene data show CDR1 as KGHSY and CDR2 as FQNENV. The CDR3 spans 16 residues. V was clipped by 2 bases and J by 6 bases, with 17 bases between them. CDR3 protein: CASSQGFQTGSQPQHF. The CDR3 bases are TGTGCCAGCAGCCAAGGTTTTCAGACAGGCAGTCAGCCCCAGCATTTT.

The chain combines TRBV12-3 or TRBV12-4 with TRBJ1-1; 8 bases fit TRBD1. The CDR3 covers 13 residues. V trimming: 7 bases; J trimming: 10 bases; junction bases outside the gene matches: 11. This CDR3 reads CASKPGQAGRAFF. Here the CDR3 DNA reads TGTGCCAGCAAGCCGGGACAGGCGGGAAGAGCTTTCTTT.

The V and J genes are TRBV7-8 and TRBJ1-5; 9 bases fit TRBD1. The germline V gene encodes CDR1 SGHVS and CDR2 FQNEAQ. The junction had 12 bases not matched to a gene; V was cut back by 5 bases and J by 7 bases. The CDR3 totals 16 residues. The CDR3 region is CASSERDRASRQPQHF. In DNA form, the CDR3 reads TGTGCCAGCAGCGAAAGGGACAGGGCGAGCCGGCAGCCCCAGCATTTT.

This clone showed up just once. V and J are TRBV19 and TRBJ2-7, with D tentatively TRBD1 (5 bases). Germline assignment: CDR1 LNHDA and CDR2 SQIVND (reference sequence). The V and J ends lost 0 bases and 3 bases respectively, with 12 bases between them. The CDR3 length is 15 residues. This CDR3 reads CASSIDPGQGYEQYF. CDR3 DNA sequence: TGTGCCAGTAGTATAGATCCAGGGCAGGGCTACGAGCAGTACTTC.

This clone was observed a few times. V and J are TRBV4-1 and TRBJ2-7; D uncertain. The CDR3 is made up of 14 amino acids. Trimming took off 1 base at V and 3 bases at J, with 10 bases between the two ends. Germline V lookup: CDR1 MGHRA, CDR2 YSYEKL. The CDR3: CASSQVGRSYEQYF. The CDR3 nucleotides read TGCGCCAGCAGCCAAGTTGGCCGCAGCTACGAGCAGTACTTC.

The V call is TRBV25-1, the J call TRBJ1-2; D is ambiguous. CDR3 length: 15 amino acids. Trimming shortened V by 2 bases and J by 2 bases, and 12 bases separated the two germline ends. Germline-derived CDR1 and CDR2 are MGHDK and SYGVNS. CDR3 residues: CASSEGGILNYGYTF. CDR3 DNA: TGTGCCAGCAGTGAAGGAGGAATCCTGAACTATGGCTACACCTTC.

The V gene is TRBV18, the J gene TRBJ1-1; TRBD1 matches at 7 bases. J gave up 6 bases and V 3 bases, and 16 bases lay outside the gene matches. Germline-derived CDR1 and CDR2 are KGHSH and LQKENI. The CDR3 consists of 17 residues. The CDR3 is CASSPSSAPGQRAEAFF. Written as DNA, the CDR3 is TGTGCCAGCTCACCGTCATCGGCCCCGGGACAGAGAGCTGAAGCTTTCTTT. The whole variable domain, remainder taken from reference TRBV18 and TRBJ1-1, is NAGVMQNPRHLVRRRGQEARLRCSPMKGHSHVYWYRQLPEEGLKFMVYLQKENIIDESGMPKERFSAEFPKEGPSILRIQQVVRGDSAAYFCASSPSSAPGQRAEAFFGQGTRLTVV.

The gene calls are TRBV7-2 and TRBJ1-1; 9 bases agree with TRBD1. From germline, CDR1 is SGHTA and CDR2 FQGNSA. After removal of 6 bases from V and 1 base from J, the junction contained 6 bases not matched to a gene. This CDR3 region has 15 residues. Here the CDR3 DNA reads TGTGCCAGCAGACGACCGGGACAGGGGAACACTGAAGCTTTCTTT. It translates to CASRRPGQGNTEAFF.

The J gene is TRBJ1-1, the V gene TRBV5-4; maybe TRBD1 (5 bases). Germline V gives CDR1 SGHNT, CDR2 YYREEE (reference sequence). Trimming stripped 3 bases from V and 1 base from J, with 10 bases between. CDR3 length: 14 amino acids. In DNA, the CDR3 is TGTGCCAGCAGCTGGATGACAGAGAACACTGAAGCTTTCTTT. It encodes CASSWMTENTEAFF.

This clone has more than one count but fewer than ten. V usage is TRBV19 and J usage is TRBJ1-6; D is unclear. Trimming took 10 bases from V and 7 from J, leaving 20 bases between them. The CDR3 loop spans 15 amino acids. Germline V gene lookup returns CDR1 LNHDA and CDR2 SQIVND (reference sequence). The CDR3: CATRTVTQNNSPLHF. CDR3 sequence (DNA): TGTGCCACCAGAACAGTGACACAGAACAATTCACCCCTCCACTTT. The full variable domain, rest sourced from reference TRBV19 and TRBJ1-6, is DGGITQSPKYLFRKEGQNVTLSCEQNLNHDAMYWYRQDPGQGLRLIYYSQIVNDFQKGDIAEGYSVSREKKESFPLTVTSAQKNPTAFYLCATRTVTQNNSPLHFGNGTRLTVT.

The chain uses TRBV23-1 and TRBJ2-6; 10 bases map to TRBD2. TRBV23-1 falls under the ORF class, with uncertain function. With V trimmed by 7 bases and J by 2 bases, 11 bases remained unmatched. This CDR3 is 18 amino acids long. CDR3 bases: TGCGCCAGCACGAAAGCGGGGGGGCAGGAAACTGGGGCCAACGTCCTGACTTTC. It encodes CASTKAGGQETGANVLTF.

The rearrangement joins TRBV5-5 to TRBJ1-2, with 9 bases that match TRBD1. CDR1 and CDR2 (germline): SGHKS, YYEKEE (reference sequence). This CDR3 has 13 residues. V lost 4 bases, J lost 6 bases, and 4 bases stayed unmatched. CDR3 protein: CASSRGQGDGYTF. The CDR3 DNA sequence: TGTGCCAGCAGCAGGGGACAGGGAGATGGCTACACCTTC.

The chain has TRBV12-5 and TRBJ1-1; TRBD1 matches 7 bases. The CDR3 totals 16 residues. CDR1 is LGHNT and CDR2 is FRNRAP in the germline V gene. V was pared by 2 bases and J by 0 bases, with 6 bases of the junction left unmatched. CDR3 in DNA: TGTGCTAGTGGTTTGCCCCGGGACAGCATGAACACTGAAGCTTTCTTT. Encoded protein: CASGLPRDSMNTEAFF.

The CDR3 here is CASSFTGGDSYYGYTF. The CDR3 region has the DNA TGCGCCAGCAGCTTTACAGGGGGCGATTCCTACTATGGCTACACCTTC. This chain links TRBV5-1 with TRBJ1-2; TRBD1 agrees at 9 bases. Germline trimming cut 2 bases from V and 3 bases from J; bases unmatched to any gene: 8. The CDR3 extends over 16 amino acids. Germline values: CDR1 SGHRS, CDR2 YFSETQ.

Written as DNA, the CDR3 is TGTGCCAGCAGTTACGGGACACTGGCGAATCAGCCCCAGCATTTT. It specifies CASSYGTLANQPQHF. The chain is built from TRBV6-6 and TRBJ1-5, with D possibly TRBD1 on 6 matching bases. Trimming cost V 2 bases and J 4 bases, with 12 bases left between them. This CDR3 spans 15 amino acids. Per germline, CDR1 MNHNY and CDR2 SVGAGI (reference sequence).

The J gene is TRBJ2-3, the V gene TRBV10-3; 8 bases align to TRBD2. This CDR3 comprises 17 residues. Losses at the gene ends were 0 bases for V and 4 bases for J; bases not matched to a gene: 9. Germline CDR1 reads ENHRY; CDR2 reads SYGVKD. The CDR3, as DNA: TGTGCCATCAGTGAGTCCGGGACTAGTGGCTCACCAGATACGCAGTATTTT. As protein: CAISESGTSGSPDTQYF.

The chain recombines TRBV4-1 with TRBJ2-5; 12 positions agree with TRBD2. J gave up 5 bases and V 4 bases, and 5 bases lay outside the gene matches. Germline-derived CDR1 and CDR2 are MGHRA and YSYEKL. The CDR3 is 15 amino acids. CDR3: CASSPSGGAEETQYF. Written as DNA, the CDR3 is TGCGCCAGCAGCCCTAGCGGGGGGGCCGAGGAGACCCAGTACTTC.

The CDR3 bases are TGCGCCAGCAGCCAGCGGAGCCAGAGCTACGAGCAGTACTTC. Translated: CASSQRSQSYEQYF. V and J are TRBV5-1 and TRBJ2-7; TRBD2 might be the D (5 bases). The CDR3 length is 14 residues. Between the trimmed V and J ends, which lost 4 bases and 3 bases, there was a span of 14 bases. CDR1 and CDR2 (germline): SGHRS, YFSETQ.

V is TRBV3-1 (or the pseudogene TRBV3-2) and J is TRBJ1-4; 7 bases match TRBD1. The CDR3 runs 13 residues. The germline V gene encodes CDR1 LGHDT and CDR2 YNNKEL (reference sequence). After removal of 4 bases from V and 8 bases from J, the junction contained 4 bases not matched to a gene. CDR3 sequence reads: CASSPTGLEKLFF. CDR3 nucleotides: TGTGCCAGCAGCCCGACAGGGCTGGAAAAACTGTTTTTT.

This clone was counted between two and nine times. V is TRBV30 and J is TRBJ1-5, with 8 bases aligning to TRBD1. V was clipped by 3 bases and J by 7 bases; unmatched bases: 8. The germline CDR1 and CDR2 sequences are GTSNPN and SVGIG (reference sequence). The CDR3 sequence is 14 residues long. The CDR3, as DNA: TGTGCCTGGAGCGCAATTACAGGGGGACAGCCCCAGCATTTT. Protein product: CAWSAITGGQPQHF.

The chain joins TRBV10-3 to TRBJ2-6; D may be TRBD2 (5 bases). Deletions cut 6 bases from V and 2 bases from J, with 8 bases between. The CDR3 is 14 amino acids. The V gene's germline CDR1 is ENHRY and CDR2 SYGVKD. In DNA, the CDR3 is TGTGCCATCAGGAGGGATCCTGGGGCCAACGTCCTGACTTTC. This translates into CAIRRDPGANVLTF.

The rearrangement joins TRBV11-2 to TRBJ2-7, with 8 bases fitting TRBD2. V lost 4 bases, J lost 4 bases, and 9 bases stayed unmatched. Per germline, CDR1 SGHAT and CDR2 FQNNGV. The CDR3 consists of 15 residues. The CDR3 is CASSSLAGRFYEQYF. The CDR3 DNA is TGTGCCAGCAGCTCATTAGCGGGGAGATTTTACGAGCAGTACTTC.

This clone was found once. The rearrangement links TRBV29-1 to TRBJ2-7; no firm D call. V was cut by 2 bases and J by 0 bases, with 11 bases left in between. Germline V gene sequence: CDR1 SQVTM, CDR2 ANQGSEA. This CDR3 comprises 14 residues. CDR3 coding DNA: TGCAGCGTTGAATATCGTGCAGACTCCTACGAGCAGTACTTC. It translates to CSVEYRADSYEQYF.

V and J are TRBV6-5 and TRBJ1-2; no definite D call. This CDR3 has 11 residues. Trimming left V 6 bases short and J 8 bases short, with 10 bases between. Germline V gene lookup returns CDR1 MNHEY and CDR2 SVGAGI. DNA of the CDR3: TGTGCCAGCAGGGCTTCCGGGGGCTACACCTTC. It codes for CASRASGGYTF.

The rearrangement links TRBV7-8 to TRBJ1-1; 7 bases fit TRBD1. J gave up 5 bases and V 3 bases, and 9 bases lay outside the gene matches. The length of the CDR3 is 15 residues. Looked up from germline, CDR1 is SGHVS and CDR2 is FQNEAQ. CDR3 residues: CASSLVDSGGTEAFF. The CDR3 DNA reads TGTGCCAGCAGCTTGGTCGACTCAGGGGGGACTGAAGCTTTCTTT.